Each of the 10 T cell receptor beta chains below was sequenced from the same sample in a study of blood T cells in healthy people across ages. It was with a sample-barcoded 5' primer and a J-beta primer mix that a second PCR of roughly 7 to 12 cycles was run. TCRdb fed the 5' RACE reads into MiXCR, producing one record per CDR3 protein. This table holds hundreds of thousands of distinct CDR3 sequences, about 55% found once. Input material: blood. These receptors all come from an elderly man in good health.

This sequence joins TRBV28 and TRBJ2-7; the D gene is possibly TRBD1 (5 bases). The CDR3 runs to 15 residues. The germline gives CDR1 MDHEN, CDR2 SYDVKM. V lost 6 bases to trimming and J lost 0 bases, with 15 bases between them. This CDR3 is CASRATGYLSYEQYF. The CDR3 DNA reads TGTGCCAGCAGGGCCACAGGTTATCTCTCCTACGAGCAGTACTTC.

This clonotype was seen a handful of times. V usage is TRBV24-1 and J usage is TRBJ1-2; TRBD1 agrees at 7 bases. J lost 6 bases, V lost 3 bases, and 6 bases had no gene match. The CDR3 is 14 amino acids. The germline CDR1 and CDR2 sequences are KGHDR and SFDVKD. The CDR3: CATSDLDRVDGYTF. CDR3 DNA: TGTGCCACCAGTGATCTCGACAGGGTCGATGGCTACACCTTC.

The V gene is TRBV27, the J gene TRBJ2-7, with D perhaps TRBD2 (6 bases). This CDR3 contains 14 residues. Germline V lookup: CDR1 MNHEY, CDR2 SMNVEV (reference sequence). Trimming took off 8 bases at V and 1 base at J, with 15 bases between the two ends. CDR3 coding DNA: TGTGCCAGCTACAGCCTAGCGCGGTCCTACGAGCAGTACTTC. Protein sequence: CASYSLARSYEQYF.

This clonotype has just a few counts. The rearrangement links TRBV7-8 to TRBJ2-1; D possibly corresponds to TRBD2 (5 bases). The germline V gene encodes CDR1 SGHVS and CDR2 FQNEAQ. V lost 0 bases to trimming and J lost 2 bases, with 14 bases between them. The CDR3 spans 17 residues. CDR3 bases: TGTGCCAGCAGCTTAGCTATGCGGGCTAACGCCTACAATGAGCAGTTCTTC. Translating it yields CASSLAMRANAYNEQFF.

This rearrangement joins TRBV20-1 to TRBJ2-4; TRBD2 matches 9 bases. The J call may be in error: the DNA end matches TRBJ2-5 better. CDR1 DFQATT and CDR2 SNEGSKA come from the germline V gene (reference sequence). The CDR3 is 15 amino acids. CDR3 in DNA: TGCAGTGCCACCAACCCTGGGACTAGCCTGGAGACCCAGTACTTC. Translation: CSATNPGTSLETQYF.

The chain links TRBV27 to TRBJ2-1, with D possibly being TRBD1 or TRBD2 (5 bases each). Deletions cut 2 bases from V and 14 bases from J, with 13 bases between. The CDR3 has 12 amino acids. CDR1 is MNHEY, CDR2 SMNVEV, per germline (reference sequence). CDR3 bases: TGTGCCAGCAGTTTAGGGGGATCGGCGGAGTTCTTC. This translates into CASSLGGSAEFF.

This clonotype has more than one count but fewer than ten. The genes are TRBV27 and TRBJ2-1; 8 positions match TRBD1. The J segment lost 6 bases and the V segment lost 1 base, leaving 11 bases of the junction unmatched. CDR1 and CDR2 from the germline V gene are MNHEY and SMNVEV (reference sequence). The CDR3 extends over 17 amino acids. This CDR3 is CASSLLSRTGISNEQFF. As DNA, the CDR3 is TGTGCCAGCAGTTTATTAAGCCGGACAGGGATTTCCAATGAGCAGTTCTTC.

V gene TRBV29-1 combines with J gene TRBJ2-5; tentatively, D is TRBD1 (5 bases). Germline V gene lookup returns CDR1 SQVTM and CDR2 ANQGSEA. Trimming took 0 bases from V and 4 from J, leaving 15 bases between them. This CDR3 spans 15 amino acids. The CDR3: CSVEDGALARETQYF. The CDR3, as DNA: TGCAGCGTTGAAGATGGGGCTTTAGCAAGAGAGACCCAGTACTTC. Together with reference TRBV29-1 and TRBJ2-5, the CDR3 gives the full variable domain: SAVISQKPSRDICQRGTSLTIQCQVDSQVTMMFWYRQQPGQSLTLIATANQGSEATYESGFVIDKFPISRPNLTFSTLTVSNMSPEDSSIYLCSVEDGALARETQYFGPGTRLLVL.

This clonotype appeared a few times. The V and J genes are TRBV5-1 and TRBJ2-1; 8 bases agree with TRBD2. The CDR3 loop spans 15 amino acids. J was trimmed by 5 bases and V by 3 bases; bases with no gene match: 7. Germline V lookup: CDR1 SGHRS, CDR2 YFSETQ. This CDR3 reads CASSYGTRGDNEQFF. In DNA form, the CDR3 reads TGCGCCAGCAGCTACGGGACTAGGGGGGACAATGAGCAGTTCTTC.

This clonotype has a handful of counts. The chain links TRBV28 to TRBJ1-1; 7 bases are shared with TRBD1. The CDR3 spans 15 residues. Germline loops: CDR1 MDHEN, CDR2 SYDVKM. The trim removed 5 bases at V and 1 base at J, leaving 7 bases unmatched. The CDR3 sequence is CASSRGGQKNTEAFF. CDR3 in DNA: TGTGCCAGCAGTCGAGGGGGACAGAAGAACACTGAAGCTTTCTTT. Complete variable domain (other parts from reference TRBV28 and TRBJ1-1): DVKVTQSSRYLVKRTGEKVFLECVQDMDHENMFWYRQDPGLGLRLIYFSYDVKMKEKGDIPEGYSVSREKKERFSLILESASTNQTSMYLCASSRGGQKNTEAFFGQGTRLTVV.